This paragraph covers one T cell receptor beta chain sequence. TCRdb analysed the 5' RACE reads with MiXCR anew, one entry per CDR3 protein. The table has about 53,000 distinct CDR3 sequences, roughly 12% seen once. The data were taken from a study of early T cells in non-severe SARS-CoV-2 infection. Germline V gene sequence: CDR1 MNHEY, CDR2 SVGEGT. The CDR3 runs to 17 residues. Trimming took off 6 bases at V and 4 bases at J, with 24 bases between the two ends. This chain connects TRBV6-2 or TRBV6-3 to TRBJ1-1; maybe TRBD1 (5 bases). This TCR derives from an adult who was a healthcare worker with PCR-confirmed SARS-CoV-2 infection or an uninfected control (not recorded which). The sample in question was whole blood, obtained at baseline. The chain's CDR3 is CASSRTDGTSLRTEAFF. CDR3 nucleotides: TGTGCCAGCAGCCGCACAGACGGGACCTCCCTTCGCACTGAAGCTTTCTTT.